The source of this T cell receptor (beta chain) is a study of T cell changes during pregnancy in multiple sclerosis. The CDR3 has 14 amino acids. V lost 3 bases, J lost 0 bases, and 8 bases lay in between. The V gene's germline CDR1 is LNHDA and CDR2 SQIVND (reference sequence). Sequenced by immunoSEQ multiplex PCR; TCRdb stores in-frame clones only, minus some. The sample has about 120,000 clones, over 85% seen once. The TCR sequence derives from a female donor with multiple sclerosis, enrolled in a pregnancy study. The source was peripheral blood, collected before pregnancy. The V and J genes are TRBV19 and TRBJ1-2; D might be TRBD1 (6 bases). DNA of the CDR3: TGTGCCAGTAGTATGGACAGAGCTAACTATGGCTACACCTTC. Translating it yields CASSMDRANYGYTF.